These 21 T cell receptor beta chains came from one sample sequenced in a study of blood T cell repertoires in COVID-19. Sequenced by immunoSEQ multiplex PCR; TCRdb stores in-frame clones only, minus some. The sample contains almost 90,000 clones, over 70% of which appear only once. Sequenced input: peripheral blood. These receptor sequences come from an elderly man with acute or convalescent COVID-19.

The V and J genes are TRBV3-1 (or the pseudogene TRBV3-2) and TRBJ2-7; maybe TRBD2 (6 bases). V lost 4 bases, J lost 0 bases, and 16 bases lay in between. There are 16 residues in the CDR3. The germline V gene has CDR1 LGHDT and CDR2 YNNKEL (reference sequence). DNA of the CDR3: TGTGCCAGCAGCCCTACTGCAAGCGGGCCCTCCTACGAGCAGTACTTC. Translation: CASSPTASGPSYEQYF.

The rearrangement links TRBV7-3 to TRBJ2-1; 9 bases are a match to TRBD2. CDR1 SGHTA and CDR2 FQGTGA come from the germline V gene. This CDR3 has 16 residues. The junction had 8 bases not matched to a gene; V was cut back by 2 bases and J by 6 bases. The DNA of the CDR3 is TGTGCCAGCAGCTTATGGACCAGCGGGAGGTCCAATGAGCAGTTCTTC. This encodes CASSLWTSGRSNEQFF.

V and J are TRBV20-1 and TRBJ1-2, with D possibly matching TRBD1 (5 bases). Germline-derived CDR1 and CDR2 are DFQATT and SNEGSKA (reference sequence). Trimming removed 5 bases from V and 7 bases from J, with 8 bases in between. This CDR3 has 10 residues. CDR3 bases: TGCAGTGCTGGGGGGGTTGGCTACACCTTC. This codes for CSAGGVGYTF.

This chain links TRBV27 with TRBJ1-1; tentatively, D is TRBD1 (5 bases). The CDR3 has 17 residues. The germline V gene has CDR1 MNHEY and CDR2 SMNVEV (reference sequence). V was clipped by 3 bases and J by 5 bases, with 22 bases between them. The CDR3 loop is CASSFYAGARVLTEAFF. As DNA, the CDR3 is TGTGCCAGCAGTTTCTATGCGGGAGCCAGGGTTTTGACTGAAGCTTTCTTT.

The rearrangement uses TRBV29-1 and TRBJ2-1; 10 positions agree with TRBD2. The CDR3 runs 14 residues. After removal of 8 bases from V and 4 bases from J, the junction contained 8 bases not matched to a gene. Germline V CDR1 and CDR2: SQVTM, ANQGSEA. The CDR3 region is CSPSGTSEYNEQFF. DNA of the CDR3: TGCAGCCCATCCGGGACTAGCGAGTACAATGAGCAGTTCTTC.

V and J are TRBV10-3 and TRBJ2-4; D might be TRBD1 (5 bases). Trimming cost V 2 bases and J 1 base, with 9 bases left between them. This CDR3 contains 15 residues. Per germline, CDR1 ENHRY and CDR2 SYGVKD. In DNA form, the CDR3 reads TGTGCCATCAGTGAGGTAAAGGGGGCCAAAAACATTCAGTACTTC. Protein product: CAISEVKGAKNIQYF.

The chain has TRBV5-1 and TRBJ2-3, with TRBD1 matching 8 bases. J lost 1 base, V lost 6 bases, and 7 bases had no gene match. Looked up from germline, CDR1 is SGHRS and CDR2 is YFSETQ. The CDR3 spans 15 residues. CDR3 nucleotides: TGCGCCAGCAACCCATTGGGACAGGGCACAGATACGCAGTATTTT. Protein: CASNPLGQGTDTQYF.

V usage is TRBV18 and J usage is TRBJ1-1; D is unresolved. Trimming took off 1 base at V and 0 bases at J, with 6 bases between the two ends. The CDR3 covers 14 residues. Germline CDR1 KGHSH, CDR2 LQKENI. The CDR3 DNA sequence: TGTGCCAGCTCACCACGGCTCTTGAACACTGAAGCTTTCTTT. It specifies CASSPRLLNTEAFF.

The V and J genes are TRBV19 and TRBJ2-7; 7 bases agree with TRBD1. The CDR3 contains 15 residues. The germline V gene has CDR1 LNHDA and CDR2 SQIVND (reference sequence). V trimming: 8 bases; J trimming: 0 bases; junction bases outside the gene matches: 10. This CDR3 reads CASANPTGNSYEQYF. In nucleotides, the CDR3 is TGTGCCAGTGCAAACCCGACAGGGAACTCCTACGAGCAGTACTTC.

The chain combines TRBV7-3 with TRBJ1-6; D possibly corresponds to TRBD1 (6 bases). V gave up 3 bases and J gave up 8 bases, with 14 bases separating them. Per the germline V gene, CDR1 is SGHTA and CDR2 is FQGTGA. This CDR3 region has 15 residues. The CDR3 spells CASSFTLQGDSPLHF. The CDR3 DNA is TGTGCCAGCAGCTTCACCCTACAGGGTGATTCACCCCTCCACTTT.

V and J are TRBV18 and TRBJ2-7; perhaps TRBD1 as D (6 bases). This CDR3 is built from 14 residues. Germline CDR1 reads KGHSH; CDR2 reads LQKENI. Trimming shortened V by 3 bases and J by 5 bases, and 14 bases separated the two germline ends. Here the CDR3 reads CASSPTRTVDEQYF. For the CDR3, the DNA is TGTGCCAGCTCACCGACTCGGACAGTAGACGAGCAGTACTTC.

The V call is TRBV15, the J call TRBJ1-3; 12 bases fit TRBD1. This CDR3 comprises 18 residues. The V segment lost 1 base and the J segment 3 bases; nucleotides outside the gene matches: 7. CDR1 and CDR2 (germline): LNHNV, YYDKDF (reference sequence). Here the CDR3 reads CATSRGWGQGAYGNTIYF. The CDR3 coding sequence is TGTGCCACCAGCAGAGGTTGGGGACAGGGGGCCTATGGAAACACCATATATTTT.

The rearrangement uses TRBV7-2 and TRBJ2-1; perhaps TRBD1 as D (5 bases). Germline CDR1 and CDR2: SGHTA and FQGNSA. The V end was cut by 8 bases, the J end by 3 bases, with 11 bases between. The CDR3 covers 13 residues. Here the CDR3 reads CASRMDNYNEQFF. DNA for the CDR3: TGTGCCAGCCGAATGGACAACTACAATGAGCAGTTCTTC.

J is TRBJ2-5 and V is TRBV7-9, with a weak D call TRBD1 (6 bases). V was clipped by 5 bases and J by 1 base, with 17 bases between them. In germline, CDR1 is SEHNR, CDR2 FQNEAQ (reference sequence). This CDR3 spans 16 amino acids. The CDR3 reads CASSGPDRGIQETQYF. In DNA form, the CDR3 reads TGTGCCAGCAGCGGCCCCGATAGGGGGATCCAAGAGACCCAGTACTTC. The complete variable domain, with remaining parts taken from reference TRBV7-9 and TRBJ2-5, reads DTGVSQNPRHKITKRGQNVTFRCDPISEHNRLYWYRQTLGQGPEFLTYFQNEAQLEKSRLLSDRFSAERPKGSFSTLEIQRTEQGDSAMYLCASSGPDRGIQETQYFGPGTRLLVL.

This CDR3 is CATSRDLTLRGNEKLFF. The CDR3 DNA sequence: TGTGCCACCAGCAGAGATCTGACCCTCCGGGGTAATGAAAAACTGTTTTTT. This chain uses TRBV15 with TRBJ1-4, with D hard to call. The CDR3 is 17 residues long. V was trimmed by 0 bases and J by 4 bases, leaving 15 bases between them. Germline CDR1 is LNHNV and CDR2 is YYDKDF (reference sequence).

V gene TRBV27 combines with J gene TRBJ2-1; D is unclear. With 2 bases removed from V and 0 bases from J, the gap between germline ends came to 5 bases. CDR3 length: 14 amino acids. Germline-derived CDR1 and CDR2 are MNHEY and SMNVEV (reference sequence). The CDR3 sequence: CASSLGSSYNEQFF. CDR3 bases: TGTGCCAGCAGTTTAGGCAGCTCCTACAATGAGCAGTTCTTC.

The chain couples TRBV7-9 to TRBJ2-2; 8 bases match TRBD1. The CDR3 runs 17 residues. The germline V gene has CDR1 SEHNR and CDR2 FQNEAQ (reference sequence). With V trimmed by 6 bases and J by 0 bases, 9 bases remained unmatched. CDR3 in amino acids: CASRDRDRLANTGELFF. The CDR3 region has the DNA TGTGCCAGCAGAGACAGGGACAGGCTCGCGAACACCGGGGAGCTGTTTTTT.

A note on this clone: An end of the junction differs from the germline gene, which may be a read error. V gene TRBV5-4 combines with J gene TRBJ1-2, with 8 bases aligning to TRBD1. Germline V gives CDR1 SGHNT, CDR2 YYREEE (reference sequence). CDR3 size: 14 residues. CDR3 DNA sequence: TGTGCCTCCTGGGAGACAGGGGTTAACAATGGCTACACCTTC. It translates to CASWETGVNNGYTF.

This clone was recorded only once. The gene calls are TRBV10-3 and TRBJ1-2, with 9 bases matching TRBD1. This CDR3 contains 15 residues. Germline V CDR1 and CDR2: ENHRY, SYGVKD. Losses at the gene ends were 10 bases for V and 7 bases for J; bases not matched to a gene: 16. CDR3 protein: CATSRPTGGIAGYTF. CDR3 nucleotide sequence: TGTGCCACCTCCCGACCGACAGGGGGTATTGCTGGCTACACCTTC.

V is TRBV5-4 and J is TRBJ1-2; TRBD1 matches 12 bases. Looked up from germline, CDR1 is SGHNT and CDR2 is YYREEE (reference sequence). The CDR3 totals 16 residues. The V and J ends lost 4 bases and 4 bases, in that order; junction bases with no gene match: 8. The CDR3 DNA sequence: TGTGCCAGCAGCGACCGGGACAGGGGGCCTGGCTATGGCTACACCTTC. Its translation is CASSDRDRGPGYGYTF.

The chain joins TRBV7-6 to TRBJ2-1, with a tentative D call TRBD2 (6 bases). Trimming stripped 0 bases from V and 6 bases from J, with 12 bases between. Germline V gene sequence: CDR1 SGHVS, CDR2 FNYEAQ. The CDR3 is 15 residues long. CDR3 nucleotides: TGTGCCAGCAGCTTAGCGCCTGGGACTTTCAATGAGCAGTTCTTC. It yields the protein CASSLAPGTFNEQFF.